A single sample is the source of the 20 T cell receptor beta chains below, sequenced in a study of blood T cell repertoires in COVID-19 (TCRdb year 2020). The receptor library was made with the immunoSEQ multiplex PCR assay. As stored in TCRdb, this immuneACCESS dataset retains in-frame rearrangements with V and J assigned. A fraction of the clones does not appear; measured against another copy, unresolved V genes explain less than half of the discrepancy, and the remainder lacks a known reason. The sample table records hundreds of thousands of clones; roughly 89% of these occur just once. The top ten clones comprise 5.5% to 8% of the sample. Sample: peripheral blood. Receptors originate from a man aged 60 to 75 who had recovered from COVID-19.

This sequence joins TRBV19 and TRBJ2-4; 8 nucleotides match TRBD1. Germline V gene sequence: CDR1 LNHDA, CDR2 SQIVND (reference sequence). J was trimmed by 1 base and V by 5 bases; bases with no gene match: 7. The CDR3 has 16 amino acids. CDR3: CASSLMTGAAKNIQYF. CDR3 nucleotide sequence: TGTGCCAGTAGTCTGATGACAGGGGCGGCCAAAAACATTCAGTACTTC.

This chain joins TRBV4-2 and TRBJ2-4; 7 bases map to TRBD2. The CDR3 is made up of 16 amino acids. The trim removed 0 bases at V and 1 base at J, leaving 3 bases unmatched. The V gene's germline CDR1 is LGHNA and CDR2 YNFKEQ. CDR3 bases: TGTGCCAGCAGCCAAGAGGGGGGGATGGCCAAAAACATTCAGTACTTC. The encoded protein is CASSQEGGMAKNIQYF.

V gene TRBV12-5 combines with J gene TRBJ2-1, with TRBD1 matching 8 bases. The CDR3 sequence is 17 residues long. J was trimmed by 9 bases and V by 0 bases; bases with no gene match: 13. The germline V gene has CDR1 LGHNT and CDR2 FRNRAP. CDR3 residues: CASGLVNSGTGGSEQFF. In nucleotides, the CDR3 is TGTGCTAGTGGTTTGGTAAATTCGGGGACAGGCGGCTCTGAGCAGTTCTTC.

This rearrangement joins TRBV29-1 to TRBJ1-4; TRBD1 aligns across 7 bases. The germline V gene has CDR1 SQVTM and CDR2 ANQGSEA. Trimming at V came to 0 bases and at J to 10 bases, leaving 5 bases not matched to a gene. This CDR3 has 13 residues. The CDR3: CSVEDRGDGKLFF. The CDR3 region has the DNA TGCAGCGTTGAAGACAGGGGGGACGGAAAACTGTTTTTT.

The CDR3: CATSDLGWAGTDTQYF. Here the CDR3 DNA reads TGTGCCACCAGTGATTTGGGGTGGGCAGGCACAGATACGCAGTATTTT. The chain joins TRBV24-1 to TRBJ2-3; unclear D gene. Germline V gene lookup returns CDR1 KGHDR and CDR2 SFDVKD. Trimming took off 0 bases at V and 1 base at J, with 10 bases between the two ends. The CDR3 runs to 16 residues.

The chain couples TRBV19 to TRBJ1-1, with 10 bases identical to TRBD1. This CDR3 has 14 amino acids. V dropped 5 bases and J dropped 5; count of bases not matched to a gene: 5. CDR1 is LNHDA, CDR2 SQIVND, per germline (reference sequence). This chain's CDR3 is CASSPRTGGTEAFF. The CDR3 DNA follows: TGTGCCAGTAGTCCGAGGACAGGGGGGACTGAAGCTTTCTTT.

This clone was counted a single time. The V and J genes are TRBV6-1 and TRBJ2-1, with D perhaps TRBD2 (6 bases). Germline CDR1 is MNHNS and CDR2 is SASEGT. The CDR3 spans 15 residues. Trimming left V 3 bases short and J 10 bases short, with 19 bases between. CDR3 DNA: TGTGCCAGCAGTGAGCTGGCTAGCGCACCACTCGAGCAGTTCTTC. Translated: CASSELASAPLEQFF.

The rearrangement uses TRBV5-4 and TRBJ2-7; D unresolved. Germline V gives CDR1 SGHNT, CDR2 YYREEE (reference sequence). V dropped 3 bases and J dropped 5 bases, with 18 bases sitting between them. This CDR3 comprises 15 residues. The CDR3 region is CASSSDKLIGDEQYF. CDR3 bases: TGTGCCAGCAGCTCCGACAAGCTCATAGGCGACGAGCAGTACTTC.

The chain carries TRBV10-3 and TRBJ1-6; TRBD1 aligns across 12 bases. There are 16 residues in the CDR3. The trim removed 0 bases at V and 9 bases at J, leaving 3 bases unmatched. CDR1 and CDR2 (germline): ENHRY, SYGVKD. The DNA for the CDR3 is TGTGCCATCAGTGAGTCGTGGGGACAGGGGGCTTCACCCCTCCACTTT. This sequence encodes CAISESWGQGASPLHF.

The chain couples TRBV2 to TRBJ1-1; the match to TRBD1 covers 10 bases. The CDR3 runs to 14 residues. From germline, CDR1 is SNHLY and CDR2 FYNNEI. With 5 bases clipped from V and 4 bases from J, the junction kept 4 bases outside the gene matches. The CDR3 spells CASSSGTGVTEAFF. Written as DNA, the CDR3 is TGTGCCAGCAGTTCCGGGACAGGGGTCACTGAAGCTTTCTTT.

CDR3 nucleotides: TGTGGCGGGGGCGAGCAGTACTTC. Its translation is CGGGEQYF. The chain recombines TRBV19 with TRBJ2-7; 7 bases fit TRBD2. Germline CDR1 reads LNHDA; CDR2 reads SQIVND (reference sequence). The CDR3 length is 8 residues.

The V gene is TRBV6-5, the J gene TRBJ1-5; D gene ambiguous. The CDR3 is 14 residues long. V was cut by 0 bases and J by 7 bases, with 10 bases left in between. Per the germline V gene, CDR1 is MNHEY and CDR2 is SVGAGI. The CDR3 protein is CASSYSSRRQPQHF. As DNA, the CDR3 is TGTGCCAGCAGTTACTCGTCCCGCCGGCAGCCCCAGCATTTT.

The CDR3: CASRVRDSEAFF. The CDR3 coding sequence is TGTGCCAGCAGGGTACGGGACAGTGAAGCTTTCTTT. The chain has TRBV3-1 (or the pseudogene TRBV3-2) and TRBJ1-1; TRBD1 matches at 7 bases. The CDR3 has 12 amino acids. Trimming took 6 bases from V and 7 from J; bases not matched to a gene: 5. Germline V gene sequence: CDR1 LGHDT, CDR2 YNNKEL (reference sequence).

V is TRBV5-1 and J is TRBJ2-1; TRBD1 matches at 10 bases. The V gene's germline CDR1 is SGHRS and CDR2 YFSETQ. The CDR3 contains 15 residues. Unmatched junction bases numbered 9, after V lost 4 bases and J lost 8 bases. The CDR3 loop is CASSPDRGKGDEQFF. CDR3 DNA: TGCGCCAGCAGCCCGGACAGGGGGAAGGGCGATGAGCAGTTCTTC.

This chain uses TRBV3-1 (or the pseudogene TRBV3-2) with TRBJ2-7, with D unclear. The CDR3 has 13 residues. The V end lost 4 bases, the J end lost 2 bases, and 9 bases lay between the germline ends. Germline lookup yields CDR1 LGHDT and CDR2 YNNKEL (reference sequence). For the CDR3, the DNA is TGTGCCAGCAGCCGGTCCCAGACCTACGAGCAGTACTTC. It translates to CASSRSQTYEQYF.

V usage is TRBV29-1 and J usage is TRBJ1-5; 11 bases match TRBD1. With V trimmed by 5 bases and J by 5 bases, 2 bases remained unmatched. Germline V gene lookup returns CDR1 SQVTM and CDR2 ANQGSEA. The CDR3 sequence is 13 residues long. CDR3 in amino acids: CSVWDRGDQPQHF. CDR3 in DNA: TGCAGCGTTTGGGACAGGGGGGATCAGCCCCAGCATTTT. Variable domain in full (rest from reference TRBV29-1 and TRBJ1-5): SAVISQKPSRDICQRGTSLTIQCQVDSQVTMMFWYRQQPGQSLTLIATANQGSEATYESGFVIDKFPISRPNLTFSTLTVSNMSPEDSSIYLCSVWDRGDQPQHFGDGTRLSIL.

The chain employs TRBV10-1 and TRBJ2-3, with D tentatively TRBD2 (5 bases). Germline V CDR1 and CDR2: WNHNN, SYGVQD (reference sequence). The CDR3 has 16 residues. Trimming took off 8 bases at V and 0 bases at J, with 18 bases between the two ends. The CDR3 protein is CASLQVSGPSTDTQYF. CDR3 bases: TGCGCCAGCCTCCAGGTGAGCGGACCTAGCACAGATACGCAGTATTTT.

This sequence joins TRBV9 and TRBJ2-7, with 13 bases fitting TRBD2. V was clipped by 4 bases and J by 5 bases; unmatched bases: 3. The CDR3 spans 14 residues. CDR1 is SGDLS, CDR2 YYNGEE, per germline. The CDR3 DNA is TGTGCCAGCAGCTTCGGGACTAGCGGGAACGAGCAGTACTTC. It yields the protein CASSFGTSGNEQYF.

This chain joins TRBV5-1 and TRBJ1-4; perhaps TRBD1 as D (6 bases). From germline, CDR1 is SGHRS and CDR2 YFSETQ. V lost 5 bases, J lost 5 bases, and 13 bases lay in between. The CDR3 runs 14 residues. Here the CDR3 reads CASSPGHLNEKLFF. As DNA, the CDR3 is TGCGCCAGCAGTCCGGGACACTTAAATGAAAAACTGTTTTTT.

The chain is built from TRBV7-9 and TRBJ1-1; 9 nucleotides match TRBD1. The CDR3 has 14 residues. Germline V CDR1 and CDR2: SEHNR, FQNEAQ (reference sequence). Losses at the gene ends were 6 bases for V and 7 bases for J; bases not matched to a gene: 9. As DNA, the CDR3 is TGTGCCAGCAGTAGACCGGGACAGGGATATGAAGCTTTCTTT. Its translation: CASSRPGQGYEAFF. The complete variable domain, with remaining parts taken from reference TRBV7-9 and TRBJ1-1, reads DTGVSQNPRHKITKRGQNVTFRCDPISEHNRLYWYRQTLGQGPEFLTYFQNEAQLEKSRLLSDRFSAERPKGSFSTLEIQRTEQGDSAMYLCASSRPGQGYEAFFGQGTRLTVV.